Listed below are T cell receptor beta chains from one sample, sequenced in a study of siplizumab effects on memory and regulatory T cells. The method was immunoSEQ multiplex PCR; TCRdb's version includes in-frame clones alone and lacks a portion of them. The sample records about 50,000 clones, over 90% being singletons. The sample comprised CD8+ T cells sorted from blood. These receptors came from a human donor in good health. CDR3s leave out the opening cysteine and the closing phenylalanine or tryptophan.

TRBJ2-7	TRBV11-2	ASSFGRDTFYEQY
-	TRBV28	ASSSSPPLHYEQY
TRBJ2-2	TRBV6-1	AAGLREDAGELF
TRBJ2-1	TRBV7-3	ASSMKLAGTYNEQF
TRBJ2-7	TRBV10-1	ASSSGPRAGEQY
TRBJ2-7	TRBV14	ASSPRQTKPYEQY
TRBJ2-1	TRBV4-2	ASSQEEASGNEQF
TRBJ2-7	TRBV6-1	ASSEGGREQY
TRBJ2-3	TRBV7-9	ASSLSTDTQY
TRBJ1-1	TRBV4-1	ASSQAQGGWAEAF
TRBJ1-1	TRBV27	ASSLDRGVTEAF
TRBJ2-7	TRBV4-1	ASSQPGLADYEQY
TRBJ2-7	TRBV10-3	AIFNPSGQGSYEQY
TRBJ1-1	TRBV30	AWSKDLETEAF
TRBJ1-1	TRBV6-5	ASSPSPTTEAF
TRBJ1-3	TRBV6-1	ATAGEAGNTIY
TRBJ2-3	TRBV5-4	ASSLGLAGGPTDTQY